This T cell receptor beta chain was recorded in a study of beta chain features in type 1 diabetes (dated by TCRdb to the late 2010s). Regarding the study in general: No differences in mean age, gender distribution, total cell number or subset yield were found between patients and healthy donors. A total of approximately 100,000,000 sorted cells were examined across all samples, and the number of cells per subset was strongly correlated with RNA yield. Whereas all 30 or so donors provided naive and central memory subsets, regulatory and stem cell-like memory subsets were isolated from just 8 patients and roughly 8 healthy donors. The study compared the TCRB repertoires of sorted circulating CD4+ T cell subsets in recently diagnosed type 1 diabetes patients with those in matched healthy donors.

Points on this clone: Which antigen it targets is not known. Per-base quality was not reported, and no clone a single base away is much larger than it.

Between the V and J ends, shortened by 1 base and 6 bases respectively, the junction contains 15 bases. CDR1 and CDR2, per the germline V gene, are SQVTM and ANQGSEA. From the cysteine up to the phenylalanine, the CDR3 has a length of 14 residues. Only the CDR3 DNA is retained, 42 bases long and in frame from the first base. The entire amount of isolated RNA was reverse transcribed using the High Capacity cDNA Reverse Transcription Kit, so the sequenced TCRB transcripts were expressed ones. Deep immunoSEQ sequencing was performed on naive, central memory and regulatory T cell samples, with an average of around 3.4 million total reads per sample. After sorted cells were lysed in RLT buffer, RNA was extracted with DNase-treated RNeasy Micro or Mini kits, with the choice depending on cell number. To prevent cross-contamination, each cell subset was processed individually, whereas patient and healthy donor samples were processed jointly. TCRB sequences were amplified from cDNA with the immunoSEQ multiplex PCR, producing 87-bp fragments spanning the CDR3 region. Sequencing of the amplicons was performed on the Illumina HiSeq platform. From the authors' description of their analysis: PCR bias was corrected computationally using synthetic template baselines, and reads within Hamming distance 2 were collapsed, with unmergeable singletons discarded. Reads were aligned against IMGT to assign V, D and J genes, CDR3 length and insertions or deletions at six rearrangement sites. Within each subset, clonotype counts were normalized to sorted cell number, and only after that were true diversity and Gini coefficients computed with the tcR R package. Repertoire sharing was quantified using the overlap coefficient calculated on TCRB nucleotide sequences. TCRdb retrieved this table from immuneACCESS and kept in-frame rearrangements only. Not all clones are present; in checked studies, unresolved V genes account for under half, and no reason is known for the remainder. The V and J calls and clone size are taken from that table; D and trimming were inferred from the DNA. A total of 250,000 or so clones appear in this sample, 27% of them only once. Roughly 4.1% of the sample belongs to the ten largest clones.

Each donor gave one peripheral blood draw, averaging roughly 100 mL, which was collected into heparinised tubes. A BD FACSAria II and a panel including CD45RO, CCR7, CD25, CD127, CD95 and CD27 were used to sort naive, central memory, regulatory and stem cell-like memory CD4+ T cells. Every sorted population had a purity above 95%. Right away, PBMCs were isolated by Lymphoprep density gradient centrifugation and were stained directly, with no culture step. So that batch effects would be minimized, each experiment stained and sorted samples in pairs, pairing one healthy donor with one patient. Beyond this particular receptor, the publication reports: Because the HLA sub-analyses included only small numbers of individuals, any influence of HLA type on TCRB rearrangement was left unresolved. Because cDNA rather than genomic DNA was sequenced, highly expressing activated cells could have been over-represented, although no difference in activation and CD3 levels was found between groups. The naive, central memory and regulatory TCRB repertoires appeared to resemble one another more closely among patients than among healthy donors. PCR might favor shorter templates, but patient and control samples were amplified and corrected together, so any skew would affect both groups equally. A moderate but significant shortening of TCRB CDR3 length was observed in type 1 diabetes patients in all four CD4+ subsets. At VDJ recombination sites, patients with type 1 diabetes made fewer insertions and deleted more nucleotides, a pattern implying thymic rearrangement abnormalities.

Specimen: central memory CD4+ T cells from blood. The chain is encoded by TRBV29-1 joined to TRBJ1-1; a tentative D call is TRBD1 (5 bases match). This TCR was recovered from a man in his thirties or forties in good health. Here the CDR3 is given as CSVEGGGRFAEAFF. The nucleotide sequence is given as TGCAGCGTTGAAGGGGGGGGACGCTTCGCTGAAGCTTTCTTT.